This T cell receptor (beta chain) was recorded in a study of T cells in localized non-small cell lung cancer. Comment on this clone: Antigen: not known.

This CDR3 is 16 amino acids long. The germline V gene has CDR1 SGHDT and CDR2 YYEEEE. Trimming left V 0 bases short and J 1 base short, with 11 bases between. Study outcomes and limitations: Because sequencing included only one region (of the tumor), heterogeneity remains possible.

The method was immunoSEQ multiplex PCR; TCRdb's version includes in-frame clones alone and lacks a portion of them. This table has about 11,000 clones, over 65% appearing once. Material: peripheral blood, obtained before any cancer treatment. The TCR was taken from a male donor aged 60 or older with stage I lung adenocarcinoma. This chain uses TRBV5-6 with TRBJ2-1; TRBD2 might be the D (6 bases). The CDR3 nucleotides are TGTGCCAGCAGCTTGGCCGGGGGAGCTTCCTACAATGAGCAGTTCTTC. Translation gives CASSLAGGASYNEQFF. Looking up the rest from reference TRBV5-6 and TRBJ2-1 gives the full variable domain: DAGVTQSPTHLIKTRGQQVTLRCSPKSGHDTVSWYQQALGQGPQFIFQYYEEEERQRGNFPDRFSGHQFPNYSSELNVNALLLGDSALYLCASSLAGGASYNEQFFGPGTRLTVL.